Listed below are T cell receptor beta chains from one sample, sequenced in a study of T cell repertoires in cytomegalovirus infection. TCRdb fed the reads into MiXCR, producing one record per CDR3 protein. The table lists roughly 310,000 distinct CDR3 sequences, approximately 32% of them singletons. Antigen specificity for these receptors is unknown. This specimen consisted of cultured PBMCs, obtained from culture after CMV antigen stimulation. These TCRs come from a human donor in good health (CMV status not recorded). Some clones in this sample may be carry-over from other donors' samples. CDR3s include the opening cysteine and the closing phenylalanine or tryptophan. The order of the fields is V gene, clone size, D gene, J gene, CDR3 DNA, CDR3 protein. A D gene is named only where the DNA matches it firmly. Clone size is stated in some rows and not others, as once, few, many or a class when expanded.

TRBV18	few	-	TRBJ2-4	TGTGCCAGCTCACCGTTAGCGGACCTAGCCAAAAACATTCAGTACTTC	CASSPLADLAKNIQYF
TRBV6-6	few	-	TRBJ1-5	TGTGCCAGCAGTTCCCAGAATCAGCCCCAGCATTTT	CASSSQNQPQHF
TRBV5-1	-	-	TRBJ1-2	TGCGCCAGCAGAAGGTCACAGGGAGATGGCTACACCTTC	CASRRSQGDGYTF
TRBV19	-	-	TRBJ2-1	TGTGCCAGTCAACCAGCGACGGGAGTCGGGTACAATGAGCAGTTCTTC	CASQPATGVGYNEQFF
TRBV4-2	-	TRBD2	TRBJ2-3	TGTGCCAGCAGCCAAGCACTCAGCGGGAGGACAGATACGCAGTATTTT	CASSQALSGRTDTQYF
TRBV7-9	-	-	TRBJ2-2	TGTGCCAGCAGCCCAGCTGTCGCAACCCGGGAGCTGTTTTTT	CASSPAVATRELFF
TRBV10-3	few	TRBD1	TRBJ2-7	TGTGCCATCAGCAGCGACAGGGCTGTGCAGTACTTC	CAISSDRAVQYF
TRBV6-5	few	TRBD2	TRBJ2-3	TGTGCCACCCAGCGGGAGTTGGCAGATACGCAGTATTTT	CATQRELADTQYF
TRBV18	once	-	TRBJ2-1	TGTGCCAGCTCACCCGGGACGGAACACAATGAGCAGTTCTTC	CASSPGTEHNEQFF
TRBV12-3/TRBV12-4	-	-	TRBJ1-1	TGTGCCAGCAGTTTAGTAGGCTTCGGGCGCACTGAAGCTTTCTTT	CASSLVGFGRTEAFF
TRBV7-6	many	-	TRBJ2-7	TGTGCCAGCAGCCCTCCGAGGGGGAGCTACGAGCAGTACTTC	CASSPPRGSYEQYF
TRBV29-1	-	TRBD2	TRBJ2-3	TGCAGCGTGGGAGGTGGGCTAGCGGGAGATACGCAGTATTTT	CSVGGGLAGDTQYF
TRBV7-8	-	TRBD2	TRBJ2-3	TGTGCCAGCAGCTTAATGGGACTATTCACAGATACGCAGTATTTT	CASSLMGLFTDTQYF
TRBV27	few	-	TRBJ1-4	TGTGCCAGCAGGACCTCCCGGGCGGCAACTAATGAAAAACTGTTTTTT	CASRTSRAATNEKLFF
TRBV10-3	-	-	TRBJ1-5	TGTGCCATCAGTGAGGGCCAGATCAATCAGCCCCAGCATTTT	CAISEGQINQPQHF
TRBV7-2	many	-	TRBJ1-5	TGTGCCAGCAGCTTAGAAGGGGCGGTTTCAGGGCCCCAGCATTTT	CASSLEGAVSGPQHF
TRBV19	-	-	TRBJ2-1	TGTGCCAGTAGTACCGGTCTCCGGGACCTGCAGTTCTTC	CASSTGLRDLQFF
TRBV24-1	few	-	TRBJ2-5	TGTGCCACCAGTGGAGCCGTAGGAGAGACCCAGTACTTC	CATSGAVGETQYF
TRBV25-1	-	-	TRBJ1-6	TGTGCCAGCAGTTGGTCGCCAGGGAATTCACCCCTCCACTTT	CASSWSPGNSPLHF
TRBV6-1	-	TRBD1	TRBJ2-7	TGTGCCAGCAGTTACGGGGGACAGGGCTACGAGCAGTACTTC	CASSYGGQGYEQYF
TRBV7-7	-	-	TRBJ2-5	TGTGCCAGCAGCTTAGGGCCAACTGAGGAGACCCAGTACTTC	CASSLGPTEETQYF
TRBV7-6	-	TRBD1	TRBJ1-6	TGTGCCAGCAGCTCGGGGACAGGGGCGGGCTCACCCCTCCACTTT	CASSSGTGAGSPLHF
TRBV24-1	-	TRBD2	TRBJ2-1	TGTGCCACCAGTTACCCCCCGGGCGGGAGCTCCAATGAGCAGTTCTTC	CATSYPPGGSSNEQFF
TRBV7-6	few	-	TRBJ1-1	TGTGCCAGCAGCTTAGTGTCGAGCTCTGAAGCTTTCTTT	CASSLVSSSEAFF
TRBV6-1	few	-	TRBJ2-7	TGTGCCAGCAGTGTCGAGAGAGTCTACGAGCAGTACTTC	CASSVERVYEQYF
TRBV25-1	many	-	TRBJ1-1	TGTGCCAGCAGTGTGGAGGCAGGGAACACTGAAGCTTTCTTT	CASSVEAGNTEAFF
TRBV9	-	-	TRBJ2-1	TGTGCCAGCAGCGCAGATTTACCGGGACTCGTCTACAATGAGCAGTTCTTC	CASSADLPGLVYNEQFF
TRBV7-9	few	-	TRBJ2-2	TGTGCCAGATCGGGGGGCTCAGTCGACACCGGGGAGCTGTTTTTT	CARSGGSVDTGELFF
TRBV7-2	many	-	TRBJ1-1	TGTGCCAGCAGTCGTGGGGGGAACACTGAAGCTTTCTTT	CASSRGGNTEAFF
TRBV28	-	-	TRBJ1-5	TGTGCCAGCACCGTGGGACCGCACAATCAGCCCCAGCATTTT	CASTVGPHNQPQHF
TRBV5-1	-	TRBD1	TRBJ1-1	TGCGCCAGCAGCGATAGACAGGGCTCCACTGAAGCTTTCTTT	CASSDRQGSTEAFF
TRBV12-3/TRBV12-4	few	-	TRBJ2-7	TGTGCCAGCAGTTTACGGTCGGGATCTCGCTACGAGCAGTACTTC	CASSLRSGSRYEQYF
TRBV6-2/TRBV6-3	few	-	TRBJ2-2	TGTGCCAGCAGAAATGGTCTCTACACCGGGGAGCTGTTTTTT	CASRNGLYTGELFF
TRBV6-6	few	-	TRBJ2-3	TGTGCCAGCACCGAACTACCTGAAGGTACTCCGCAGTATTTT	CASTELPEGTPQYF
TRBV20-1	-	TRBD1	TRBJ1-1	TGCAGTGCTAGGGCCGGGACAGGGAACACTGAAGCTTTCTTT	CSARAGTGNTEAFF
TRBV11-2	few	TRBD2	TRBJ2-3	TGTGCCAGCAGCCCTTGGACTAGCGGGCTCCCCACAGATACGCAGTATTTT	CASSPWTSGLPTDTQYF
TRBV19	-	TRBD2	TRBJ2-3	TGTGCCAGTATGGACGGAGCGGGGGGCACAGATACGCAGTATTTT	CASMDGAGGTDTQYF
TRBV5-1	few	-	TRBJ2-3	TGCGCCAGCAGCTTGTCTGGGAATACGCAGTATTTT	CASSLSGNTQYF
TRBV6-2/TRBV6-3	few	TRBD1	TRBJ1-5	TGTGCCAGCAGCCGCGGACAGGGGATGGCCAGCAATCAGCCCCAGCATTTT	CASSRGQGMASNQPQHF
TRBV19	-	-	TRBJ2-1	TGTGCCAGTAGTATAGATCGGGGAGCCCGGTTCTTC	CASSIDRGARFF
TRBV7-2	few	TRBD2	TRBJ2-1	TGTGCCAGCAGCTCGGGACTAGCGGCCGAGCAGTTCTTC	CASSSGLAAEQFF
TRBV7-2	few	-	TRBJ1-5	TGTGCCAGCAGCTTAGAATGGACGAGCAATCAGCCCCAGCATTTT	CASSLEWTSNQPQHF